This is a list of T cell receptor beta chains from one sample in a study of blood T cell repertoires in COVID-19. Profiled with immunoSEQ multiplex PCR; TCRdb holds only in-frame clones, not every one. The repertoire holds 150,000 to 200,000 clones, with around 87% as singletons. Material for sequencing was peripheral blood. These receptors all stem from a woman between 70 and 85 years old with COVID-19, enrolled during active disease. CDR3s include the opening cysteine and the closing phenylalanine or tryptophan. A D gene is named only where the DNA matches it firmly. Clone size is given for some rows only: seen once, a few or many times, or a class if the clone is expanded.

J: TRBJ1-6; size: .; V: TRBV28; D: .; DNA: TGTGCCAGCAGTTTAGAGGGAGGAAATTCACCCCTCCACTTT; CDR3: CASSLEGGNSPLHF
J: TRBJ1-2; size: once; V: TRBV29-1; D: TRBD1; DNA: TGCAGCGTACCGGACAGGGGTTTGGACTATGGCTACACCTTC; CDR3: CSVPDRGLDYGYTF
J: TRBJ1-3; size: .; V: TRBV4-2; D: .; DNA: TGTGCCAGCAGCCAAGATTATGGGGCGGGAAACACCATATATTTT; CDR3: CASSQDYGAGNTIYF
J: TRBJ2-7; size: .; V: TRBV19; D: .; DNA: TGTGCCAACATAAGAGCGGTTCTCCCCTACGAGCAGTACTTC; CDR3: CANIRAVLPYEQYF
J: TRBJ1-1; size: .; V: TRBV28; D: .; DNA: TGTGCCAGCACCCAAGGGGGATTCGGCACTGAAGCTTTCTTT; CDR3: CASTQGGFGTEAFF
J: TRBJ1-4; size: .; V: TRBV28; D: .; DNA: TGTGCCAGCAGTTTTCTGGGGGGGAGGGCTAATGAAAAACTGTTTTTT; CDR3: CASSFLGGRANEKLFF
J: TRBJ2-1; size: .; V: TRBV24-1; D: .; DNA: TGTGCCACCAGCCCTGGGCCGTGGGGGGACTTCTCCTACAATGAGCAGTTCTTC; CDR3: CATSPGPWGDFSYNEQFF
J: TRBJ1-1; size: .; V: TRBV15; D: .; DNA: TGTGCCACCAGCAGAGACAGGGTACCAACTGAAGCTTTCTTT; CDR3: CATSRDRVPTEAFF
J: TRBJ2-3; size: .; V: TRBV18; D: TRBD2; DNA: TGTGCCAGCTCACCACCGACTAGCGGGAGCTACACAGATACGCAGTATTTT; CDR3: CASSPPTSGSYTDTQYF
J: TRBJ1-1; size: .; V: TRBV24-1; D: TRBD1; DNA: TGTGCCACCATGGACAGGGGGCCTTTCTTT; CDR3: CATMDRGPFF
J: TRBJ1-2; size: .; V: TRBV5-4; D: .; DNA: TGTGCCAGCAGCTGGGACCGGGACAAAGGCTACACCTTC; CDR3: CASSWDRDKGYTF
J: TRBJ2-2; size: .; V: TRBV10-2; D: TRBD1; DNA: TGCGCCAGCAGGGTCGGGACAGGATCCGGGGAGCTGTTTTTT; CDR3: CASRVGTGSGELFF
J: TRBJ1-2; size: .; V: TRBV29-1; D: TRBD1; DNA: TGCAGCGGGGGACAGACCGACTATGGCTACACCTTC; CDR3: CSGGQTDYGYTF
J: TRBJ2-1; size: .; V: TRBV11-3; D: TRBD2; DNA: TGTGCCAGCAGCCGTAGGCTAGCGGGAGAGAATGAGCAGTTCTTC; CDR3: CASSRRLAGENEQFF
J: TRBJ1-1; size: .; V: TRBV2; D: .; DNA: TGTGCCAGCAGCGACCTTGGAGGGAACGACGCTGAAGCTTTCTTT; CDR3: CASSDLGGNDAEAFF
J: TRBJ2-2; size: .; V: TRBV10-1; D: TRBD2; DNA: TGCGCCAGCACCGCTAGCGGGAGGGCCCACACCGGGGAGCTGTTTTTT; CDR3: CASTASGRAHTGELFF
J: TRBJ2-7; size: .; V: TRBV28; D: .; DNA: TGTGCCAGCAGTTCCCCCGGGACACCCTCCTACGAGCAGTACTTC; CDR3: CASSSPGTPSYEQYF
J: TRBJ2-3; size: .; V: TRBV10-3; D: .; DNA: TGTGCCATCAGAGACCTAGCGGATACGCAGTATTTT; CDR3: CAIRDLADTQYF
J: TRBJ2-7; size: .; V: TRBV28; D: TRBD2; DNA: TGTGCCAGCAGACCCCCTAGCGGGAGGGCCAGTTACAAATCCTACGAGCAGTACTTC; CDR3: CASRPPSGRASYKSYEQYF
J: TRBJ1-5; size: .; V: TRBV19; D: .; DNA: TGTGCCAGTAGTATAATGGGACCGGGGGACCAGCCCCAGCATTTT; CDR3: CASSIMGPGDQPQHF
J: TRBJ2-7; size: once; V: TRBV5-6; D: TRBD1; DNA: TGTGCCAGCAGCTTGGTGACAGGGTACCCATCCTACGAGCAGTACTTC; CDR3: CASSLVTGYPSYEQYF
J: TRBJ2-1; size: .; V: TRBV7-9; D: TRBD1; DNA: TGTGCCAGCAGCCGGGGACAGGACCTCTACAATGAGCAGTTCTTC; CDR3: CASSRGQDLYNEQFF
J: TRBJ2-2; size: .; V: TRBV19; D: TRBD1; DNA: TGTGCCAGTAGTGTTAATGCCGGGACAGGGTCCACCGGGGAGCTGTTTTTT; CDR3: CASSVNAGTGSTGELFF